One and the same sample provided the 12 T cell receptor beta chains below, sequenced in a study of blood T cell repertoires in COVID-19. The assay was immunoSEQ multiplex PCR, and TCRdb's table has in-frame clones only and misses some. Of a few hundred thousand clones in the sample, approximately 86% were seen once. Material for sequencing was PBMCs or T cells enriched from blood (not recorded which). Receptors were obtained from a woman in her sixties who had recovered from COVID-19.

This clone was counted ten times or more. This chain uses TRBV5-6 with TRBJ1-2; TRBD1 might be the D (6 bases). The CDR3 totals 15 residues. Germline V gives CDR1 SGHDT, CDR2 YYEEEE. V lost 1 base, J lost 5 bases, and 15 bases lay in between. The chain's CDR3 is CASSLSGARGYGYTF. The CDR3, as DNA: TGTGCCAGCAGCTTGTCAGGGGCCCGTGGGTATGGCTACACCTTC.

The V call is TRBV7-2, the J call TRBJ2-3; D gene ambiguous. The V and J ends lost 1 base and 2 bases respectively, with 7 bases between them. Germline values: CDR1 SGHTA, CDR2 FQGNSA. There are 14 residues in the CDR3. CDR3 nucleotide sequence: TGTGCCAGCAGCTTAGGTTACACCACAGATACGCAGTATTTT. Residues: CASSLGYTTDTQYF.

This clone has at least ten counts. This chain links TRBV27 with TRBJ1-1; D is perhaps TRBD1 (5 bases). Trimming took off 6 bases at V and 5 bases at J, with 19 bases between the two ends. Germline CDR1 reads MNHEY; CDR2 reads SMNVEV (reference sequence). The CDR3 covers 15 residues. The CDR3 nucleotides read TGTGCCAGCAGGACAGTGACGGCCCGGGGGACTGAAGCTTTCTTT. This encodes CASRTVTARGTEAFF.

This clone has only one observation. The chain combines TRBV12-5 with TRBJ1-5; 10 positions match TRBD1. The CDR3 is made up of 15 amino acids. V shed 6 bases and J 5 bases; nucleotides not matched to a gene: 7. Germline CDR1 is LGHNT and CDR2 is FRNRAP. CDR3 in DNA: TGTGCTAGTGGCCTCACGGACAGGGGGGATCAGCCCCAGCATTTT. The encoded protein is CASGLTDRGDQPQHF.

V gene TRBV7-9 combines with J gene TRBJ2-7; 7 bases are shared with TRBD1. Trimming took 5 bases from V and 3 from J; bases not matched to a gene: 7. The germline CDR1 and CDR2 sequences are SEHNR and FQNEAQ (reference sequence). CDR3 length: 14 residues. Here the CDR3 DNA reads TGTGCCAGCAGCGTACCGGGACAGTACTACGAGCAGTACTTC. It translates to CASSVPGQYYEQYF.

V usage is TRBV5-1 and J usage is TRBJ2-7; a weak D match, TRBD1 (6 bases). The length of the CDR3 is 16 residues. Germline CDR1 reads SGHRS; CDR2 reads YFSETQ. The ends were cut back, 1 base at V and 0 bases at J, with 14 bases in the middle. The CDR3, as DNA: TGCGCCAGCAGCTTGAGGCGACAGGCGAGCTCCTACGAGCAGTACTTC. It is translated as CASSLRRQASSYEQYF.

This chain links TRBV30 with TRBJ2-3, with D tentatively TRBD2 (5 bases). Trimming removed 0 bases from V and 1 base from J, with 8 bases in between. Looked up from germline, CDR1 is GTSNPN and CDR2 is SVGIG (reference sequence). The length of the CDR3 is 14 residues. CDR3 DNA sequence: TGTGCCTGGAGTGTAGTCGGGGGCACAGATACGCAGTATTTT. Its protein product is CAWSVVGGTDTQYF.

V gene TRBV19 combines with J gene TRBJ2-7, with 7 bases fitting TRBD1. CDR1 is LNHDA and CDR2 is SQIVND in the germline V gene (reference sequence). J was trimmed by 3 bases and V by 3 bases; bases with no gene match: 5. CDR3 length equals 14 residues. The CDR3 DNA sequence: TGTGCCAGTAGTATGAGGGACAGCAACTACGAGCAGTACTTC. Translating it yields CASSMRDSNYEQYF. The full variable domain, in which reference TRBV19 and TRBJ2-7 provide the parts outside the CDR3, is DGGITQSPKYLFRKEGQNVTLSCEQNLNHDAMYWYRQDPGQGLRLIYYSQIVNDFQKGDIAEGYSVSREKKESFPLTVTSAQKNPTAFYLCASSMRDSNYEQYFGPGTRLTVT.

V usage is TRBV5-4 and J usage is TRBJ2-6, with TRBD1 identical over 10 bases. Per the germline V gene, CDR1 is SGHNT and CDR2 is YYREEE (reference sequence). CDR3 length: 16 residues. Unmatched junction bases numbered 5, after V lost 7 bases and J lost 1 base. The CDR3 spells CASHGQGGSGANVLTF. In nucleotides, the CDR3 is TGTGCCAGCCATGGACAGGGGGGTTCTGGGGCCAACGTCCTGACTTTC.

The chain combines TRBV7-6 with TRBJ2-5, with D maybe TRBD1 (5 bases). V lost 5 bases and J lost 0, with 13 bases in between. This CDR3 has 15 amino acids. Germline CDR1 SGHVS, CDR2 FNYEAQ. Written as DNA, the CDR3 is TGTGCCAGCAGCCCCGCAGCAGGGCACCAAGAGACCCAGTACTTC. Translating gives CASSPAAGHQETQYF.

To note about this clone: Compared with germline, one end of the junction differs, possibly owing to a read error. The genes are TRBV7-9 and TRBJ2-1; TRBD1 might be the D (5 bases). The CDR3 runs 13 residues. Germline CDR1 SEHNR, CDR2 FQNEAQ (reference sequence). As DNA, the CDR3 is TGCACAGGTAGGGCTTTTTTCTACAATGAGCAGTTCTTC. The encoded protein is CTGRAFFYNEQFF.

The CDR3 DNA is TGCGCCAGCAGGGACAGGCTCAACACAGATACGCAGTATTTT. This translates into CASRDRLNTDTQYF. V and J are TRBV10-2 and TRBJ2-3; 7 bases match TRBD1. The germline V gene encodes CDR1 WSHSY and CDR2 SAAADI. V was pared by 6 bases and J by 2 bases, with 5 bases of the junction left unmatched. This CDR3 comprises 14 residues.